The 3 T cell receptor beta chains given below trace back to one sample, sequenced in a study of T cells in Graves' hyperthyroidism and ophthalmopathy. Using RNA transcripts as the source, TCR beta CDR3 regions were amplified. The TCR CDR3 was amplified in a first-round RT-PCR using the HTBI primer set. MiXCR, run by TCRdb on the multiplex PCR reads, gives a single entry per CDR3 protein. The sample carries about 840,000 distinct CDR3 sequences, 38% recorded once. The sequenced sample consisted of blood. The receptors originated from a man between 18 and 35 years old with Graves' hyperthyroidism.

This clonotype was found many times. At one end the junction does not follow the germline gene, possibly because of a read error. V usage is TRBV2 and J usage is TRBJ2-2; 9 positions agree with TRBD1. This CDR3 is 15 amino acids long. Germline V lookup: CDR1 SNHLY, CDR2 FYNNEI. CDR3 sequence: CASRGTGSKTGELFF. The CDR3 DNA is TGTGCCAGCAGGGGGACAGGGTCGAAGACCGGGGAGCTGTTTTTT.

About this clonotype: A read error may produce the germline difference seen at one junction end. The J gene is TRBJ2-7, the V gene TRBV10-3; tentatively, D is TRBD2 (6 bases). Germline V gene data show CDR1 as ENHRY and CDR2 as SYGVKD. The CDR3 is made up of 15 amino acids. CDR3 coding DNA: TGTGCCAGCAGTATCACGGGACTCCTCTCCTACGAGCAGTACTTC. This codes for CASSITGLLSYEQYF.

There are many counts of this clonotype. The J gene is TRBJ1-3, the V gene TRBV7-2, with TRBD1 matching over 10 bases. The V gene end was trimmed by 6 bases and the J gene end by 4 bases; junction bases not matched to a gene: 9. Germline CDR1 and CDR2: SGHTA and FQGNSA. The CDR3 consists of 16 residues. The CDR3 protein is CASSRDRGRFGNTIYF. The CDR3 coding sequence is TGTGCCAGCAGTCGAGACAGGGGGCGGTTCGGAAACACCATATATTTT.